Shown below are 23 T cell receptor beta chains from a single sample sequenced in a study of immune evolution from preneoplasia to lung adenocarcinoma (dated by TCRdb to the early 2020s). Libraries were built with the immunoSEQ multiplex PCR assay. Not all clones reach the TCRdb copy of this immuneACCESS table, which keeps in-frame sequences only. Checked studies attribute under half of the gap to unresolved V genes and leave the rest unexplained. In all, the sample holds about 5,700 clones, and more than 60% of those were seen once. The ten largest account for about 15% of the sample. Sequenced: FFPE adjacent normal lung tissue. The receptors were sampled from a person aged 70 to 79 with lung adenocarcinoma.

In this sample, this clone turned up a few times. V is TRBV19 and J is TRBJ2-1; TRBD2 aligns across 11 bases. With V trimmed by 7 bases and J by 2 bases, 7 bases remained unmatched. This CDR3 spans 16 amino acids. Germline CDR1 and CDR2: LNHDA and SQIVND (reference sequence). DNA for the CDR3: TGTGCCAGTACCAAAACTAGCGGGAGACCCTACAATGAGCAGTTCTTC. Residues: CASTKTSGRPYNEQFF.

This chain connects TRBV7-9 to TRBJ2-2, with D perhaps TRBD2 (5 bases). Germline V lookup: CDR1 SEHNR, CDR2 FQNEAQ (reference sequence). V lost 2 bases and J 6 bases, leaving 10 bases between the germline ends. CDR3 size: 14 residues. CDR3 region: CASSLLAGAGELFF. The CDR3 coding sequence is TGTGCCAGCAGCTTATTGGCCGGGGCCGGGGAGCTGTTTTTT.

The sample holds one count of this clone. The chain joins TRBV5-6 to TRBJ2-7; possibly TRBD2 for D (5 bases). CDR1 and CDR2 (germline): SGHDT, YYEEEE. With 4 bases removed from V and 5 bases from J, the gap between germline ends came to 10 bases. CDR3 size: 12 residues. This CDR3 is CASSITRDEQYF. The CDR3 DNA reads TGTGCCAGCAGCATTACTAGAGACGAGCAGTACTTC.

The rearrangement links TRBV5-4 to TRBJ1-6; no definite D call. Germline-derived CDR1 and CDR2 are SGHNT and YYREEE (reference sequence). Trimming stripped 0 bases from V and 10 bases from J, with 5 bases between. There are 12 residues in the CDR3. The CDR3 loop reads CASSLGVSPLHF. In DNA, the CDR3 is TGTGCCAGCAGCTTGGGGGTGTCACCCCTCCACTTT.

The rearrangement uses TRBV5-1 and TRBJ1-2, with D possibly TRBD1 on 6 matching bases. Deletions cut 6 bases from V and 8 bases from J, with 23 bases between. Germline V gene lookup returns CDR1 SGHRS and CDR2 YFSETQ. This CDR3 has 15 residues. DNA of the CDR3: TGCGCCAGCACCGACGCCCCGACAGGCTCGGGGGGCTACACCTTC. Translation: CASTDAPTGSGGYTF.

The gene calls are TRBV21-1 and TRBJ2-1. TRBV21-1 has pseudogene status. This CDR3 spans 15 amino acids. In nucleotides, the CDR3 is TGTGCCAGCAGTGCCCTACACCATTCCGACAATGAGCAGTTCTTC. Translating it yields CASSALHHSDNEQFF.

This sequence joins TRBV5-6 and TRBJ1-2; D may be TRBD1 (6 bases). The V gene lost 3 bases and the J gene lost 1 base, with 19 bases spanning the gap. The CDR3 sequence is 17 residues long. The germline V gene encodes CDR1 SGHDT and CDR2 YYEEEE. CDR3 bases: TGTGCCAGCAGCTCCTTTATGACAGGCGGGGGTAACTATGGCTACACCTTC. Encoded protein: CASSSFMTGGGNYGYTF.

In its sample, this clone was seen a few times. This rearrangement joins TRBV6-5 to TRBJ1-4; no clear D. Germline V gives CDR1 MNHEY, CDR2 SVGAGI. The CDR3 consists of 13 residues. V dropped 5 bases and J dropped 7 bases, with 11 bases sitting between them. The CDR3 is CASSPSLGEKLFF. The CDR3 nucleotides read TGTGCCAGCAGTCCCTCCTTAGGTGAAAAACTGTTTTTT.

This clone has just a few counts. The V gene is TRBV6-1, the J gene TRBJ2-5, with TRBD1 as a possible D gene (5 bases). Germline CDR1 MNHNS, CDR2 SASEGT. Trimming shortened V by 2 bases and J by 6 bases, and 10 bases separated the two germline ends. The CDR3 consists of 13 residues. The CDR3 region is CASSEQGGKTQYF. DNA for the CDR3: TGTGCCAGCAGTGAACAGGGTGGAAAGACCCAGTACTTC.

The chain uses TRBV7-9 and TRBJ2-1; TRBD2 aligns across 14 bases. The J segment lost 10 bases and the V segment lost 5 bases, leaving 10 bases of the junction unmatched. CDR3 length equals 16 residues. CDR1 SEHNR and CDR2 FQNEAQ come from the germline V gene (reference sequence). The CDR3 spells CASSGGTSGSREEQFF. CDR3 DNA: TGTGCCAGCAGCGGAGGGACTAGCGGGAGTCGGGAGGAGCAGTTCTTC.

V gene TRBV7-8 combines with J gene TRBJ1-1, with 7 positions matching TRBD1. Germline assignment: CDR1 SGHVS and CDR2 FQNEAQ. After removal of 5 bases from V and 0 bases from J, the junction contained 3 bases not matched to a gene. The CDR3 has 14 amino acids. Here the CDR3 reads CASSPTGLNTEAFF. The CDR3 nucleotides are TGTGCCAGCAGCCCGACAGGGCTGAACACTGAAGCTTTCTTT.

The chain combines TRBV5-6 with TRBJ2-7; the D is unclear. V was pared by 3 bases and J by 1 base, with 8 bases between. Looked up from germline, CDR1 is SGHDT and CDR2 is YYEEEE. The CDR3 consists of 13 residues. The CDR3 nucleotides read TGTGCCAGCAGCTCCTCCCCATCCTACGAGCAGTACTTC. It is translated as CASSSSPSYEQYF.

The chain uses TRBV15 and TRBJ2-7; 8 nucleotides align to TRBD1. CDR3 length: 16 amino acids. Trimming took 2 bases from V and 3 from J; bases not matched to a gene: 9. The germline CDR1 and CDR2 sequences are LNHNV and YYDKDF (reference sequence). The CDR3 sequence is CATSRSRTGSRYEQYF. CDR3 coding DNA: TGTGCCACCAGCAGATCCCGGACAGGGAGTCGCTACGAGCAGTACTTC.

V usage is TRBV28 and J usage is TRBJ1-5, with D perhaps TRBD1 (5 bases). The CDR3 runs to 15 residues. The germline CDR1 and CDR2 sequences are MDHEN and SYDVKM. V dropped 7 bases and J dropped 4 bases, with 17 bases sitting between them. CDR3 amino acids: CASTPGGVGNQPQHF. The CDR3 region has the DNA TGTGCCAGCACCCCTGGAGGGGTTGGAAATCAGCCCCAGCATTTT.

The rearrangement joins TRBV9 to TRBJ2-1; the match to TRBD1 covers 7 bases. This CDR3 is 16 amino acids long. The junction had 9 bases not matched to a gene; V was cut back by 0 bases and J by 6 bases. CDR1 and CDR2 (germline): SGDLS, YYNGEE. CDR3: CASSVVGQVRVNEQFF. The CDR3 region has the DNA TGTGCCAGCAGCGTAGTCGGACAGGTTCGGGTCAATGAGCAGTTCTTC. The entire variable domain, with the rest obtained from reference TRBV9 and TRBJ2-1, is as follows: DSGVTQTPKHLITATGQRVTLRCSPRSGDLSVYWYQQSLDQGLQFLIQYYNGEERAKGNILERFSAQQFPDLHSELNLSSLELGDSALYFCASSVVGQVRVNEQFFGPGTRLTVL.

J is TRBJ1-1 and V is TRBV18, with D tentatively TRBD1 (5 bases). The CDR3 length is 15 residues. V was clipped by 4 bases and J by 2 bases, with 14 bases between them. Germline-derived CDR1 and CDR2 are KGHSH and LQKENI. In DNA form, the CDR3 reads TGTGCCAGCTCACGCCAGTTAGGGGCCAACACTGAAGCTTTCTTT. Encoded protein: CASSRQLGANTEAFF.

This chain links TRBV30 with TRBJ1-2, with D unresolved. Trimming cost V 3 bases and J 0 bases, with 8 bases left between them. From germline, CDR1 is GTSNPN and CDR2 SVGIG (reference sequence). The CDR3 runs to 13 residues. The CDR3 reads CAWSPGANYGYTF. The CDR3 region has the DNA TGTGCCTGGAGCCCGGGAGCTAACTATGGCTACACCTTC.

DNA for the CDR3: TGTGCCAGCAGCCGTCTGGGGGCCTACGAGCAGTACTTC. Its protein is CASSRLGAYEQYF. J is TRBJ2-7 and V is TRBV6-5, with D possibly being TRBD1 or TRBD2 (5 bases each). This CDR3 contains 13 residues. The ends were cut back, 6 bases at V and 2 bases at J, with 11 bases in the middle. Germline loops: CDR1 MNHEY, CDR2 SVGAGI.

The chain employs TRBV7-9 and TRBJ2-5, with 7 bases lining up with TRBD2. The junction had 10 bases not matched to a gene; V was cut back by 7 bases and J by 2 bases. The CDR3 is made up of 15 amino acids. CDR1 is SEHNR and CDR2 is FQNEAQ in the germline V gene (reference sequence). The CDR3 region has the DNA TGTGCCAGCACTTCCTCCGGCGGGGGACAAGAGACCCAGTACTTC. Protein: CASTSSGGGQETQYF.

This sequence joins TRBV7-9 and TRBJ1-1, with no clear D. The germline CDR1 and CDR2 sequences are SEHNR and FQNEAQ (reference sequence). The CDR3 is 12 residues long. The germline V and J ends were trimmed by 5 bases and 0 bases, with 4 bases remaining between them. CDR3 DNA: TGTGCCAGCAGCCGTCTGAACACTGAAGCTTTCTTT. Amino acid sequence: CASSRLNTEAFF.

The chain combines TRBV6-1 with TRBJ2-2; TRBD1 matches at 9 bases. V dropped 9 bases and J dropped 1; count of bases not matched to a gene: 3. The germline V gene has CDR1 MNHNS and CDR2 SASEGT. This CDR3 has 14 amino acids. Here the CDR3 DNA reads TGTGCCAGTTGGACAGGGGTGAACACCGGGGAGCTGTTTTTT. It is translated as CASWTGVNTGELFF.

The chain joins TRBV5-1 to TRBJ2-2; D gene unclear. V gave up 4 bases and J gave up 3 bases, with 7 bases separating them. The CDR3 has 13 residues. In germline, CDR1 is SGHRS, CDR2 YFSETQ. DNA of the CDR3: TGCGCCAGCAGCCCCGGTGACACCGGGGAGCTGTTTTTT. Its protein is CASSPGDTGELFF.

V is TRBV29-1 and J is TRBJ1-1; the match to TRBD1 covers 9 bases. The CDR3 is 12 residues long. CDR1 and CDR2 (germline): SQVTM, ANQGSEA. Losses at the gene ends were 0 bases for V and 9 bases for J; bases not matched to a gene: 2. Here the CDR3 reads CSVEDGTGKAFF. The CDR3 DNA reads as TGCAGCGTTGAAGACGGGACAGGGAAAGCTTTCTTT.